This TCR beta chain comes out of a study of blood T cell repertoires in COVID-19. Produced via immunoSEQ multiplex PCR; TCRdb's table is partial and in-frame only. The sample includes around 160,000 clones, over 70% of them seen just once. CDR3 size: 15 residues. Germline-derived CDR1 and CDR2 are MNHEY and SMNVEV (reference sequence). J was trimmed by 5 bases and V by 11 bases; bases with no gene match: 11. Sequencing was performed on PBMCs or T cells enriched from blood (not recorded which). This chain links TRBV27 with TRBJ2-2, with 10 bases matching TRBD2. This clonotype was obtained from a woman aged 55-69 years who had recovered from COVID-19. The DNA of the CDR3 is TGTGCCGTTATGAGAGCGGGAGGGCGAACCGGGGAGCTGTTTTTT. As protein: CAVMRAGGRTGELFF.